These 20 T cell receptor beta chains came from one sample sequenced in a study of graft-versus-host responses after intestinal transplantation (dated by TCRdb to 2020 to 2022). Library preparation used the immunoSEQ multiplex PCR assay. TCRdb took over this immuneACCESS table, retaining in-frame rearrangements with V and J assigned. Such tables are incomplete; in checked studies, under half of the missing clones stem from an unresolved V gene, and the remainder is unexplained. This sample has fewer than 45,000 clones in its table, and 75% to 95% of those were observed once. The top ten constitute approximately 4.4% of the sample. The sample in question was PBMCs, obtained 524 days after transplant. These receptors were collected from a human patient who received an intestinal transplant, so some T cells may come from the graft donor.

The chain employs TRBV28 and TRBJ2-7; TRBD1 aligns across 11 bases. CDR3 length: 15 amino acids. Trimming at V came to 6 bases and at J to 1 base, leaving 5 bases not matched to a gene. CDR1 MDHEN and CDR2 SYDVKM come from the germline V gene. The CDR3 is CASSSGTGGSYEQYF. CDR3 DNA: TGTGCCAGCAGCTCAGGGACAGGGGGGTCCTACGAGCAGTACTTC.

The J gene is TRBJ1-2, the V gene TRBV28; D is possibly TRBD1 (5 bases). Trimming shortened V by 6 bases and J by 5 bases, and 16 bases separated the two germline ends. In germline, CDR1 is MDHEN, CDR2 SYDVKM. This CDR3 contains 14 residues. The CDR3 DNA reads as TGTGCCAGCAGCTCACCCCAGGGTTTTTATGGCTACACCTTC. This sequence encodes CASSSPQGFYGYTF.

The table lists this clone with a count of one. The V call is TRBV2, the J call TRBJ1-2; D remains ambiguous. This CDR3 has 11 residues. CDR1 is SNHLY and CDR2 is FYNNEI in the germline V gene. Trimming pared 6 bases from V and 2 bases from J, leaving 4 bases between. The CDR3 DNA sequence: TGTGCCAGCAGGGGCAACTATGGCTACACCTTC. Residues: CASRGNYGYTF.

The chain joins TRBV28 to TRBJ2-1; possibly TRBD1 for D (5 bases). The V end was cut by 6 bases, the J end by 8 bases, with 8 bases between. Germline V gene data show CDR1 as MDHEN and CDR2 as SYDVKM. This CDR3 has 11 amino acids. The DNA for the CDR3 is TGTGCCAGCAGGGGGCTCTATGAGCAGTTCTTC. This codes for CASRGLYEQFF.

The chain combines TRBV10-3 with TRBJ2-1; 10 bases map to TRBD2. Germline-derived CDR1 and CDR2 are ENHRY and SYGVKD. There are 15 residues in the CDR3. V shed 7 bases and J 5 bases; nucleotides not matched to a gene: 8. CDR3 loop: CAIKGLAGVHNEQFF. The CDR3 DNA reads as TGTGCCATCAAAGGGCTAGCGGGAGTTCACAATGAGCAGTTCTTC.

This chain joins TRBV30 and TRBJ2-7, with D perhaps matching TRBD1 (5 bases). The germline gives CDR1 GTSNPN, CDR2 SVGIG (reference sequence). The CDR3 consists of 12 residues. Trimming took off 5 bases at V and 0 bases at J, with 8 bases between the two ends. This chain's CDR3 is CAWEGHSYEQYF. In DNA form, the CDR3 reads TGTGCCTGGGAAGGACACTCCTACGAGCAGTACTTC.

The V gene is TRBV9, the J gene TRBJ2-1, with TRBD2 matching 12 bases. The V gene's germline CDR1 is SGDLS and CDR2 YYNGEE. V dropped 0 bases and J dropped 9; count of bases not matched to a gene: 13. This CDR3 comprises 18 residues. The CDR3 nucleotides read TGTGCCAGCAGCGTAGCAGGGGCTAGCGGGAGGGCCGTAGGTGAGCAGTTCTTC. This codes for CASSVAGASGRAVGEQFF.

The rearrangement uses TRBV10-1 and TRBJ1-5; a possible D gene is TRBD1 (5 bases). The CDR3 sequence is 22 residues long. Trimming removed 0 bases at V and 0 bases at J, with 27 bases between. The germline V gene has CDR1 WNHNN and CDR2 SYGVQD (reference sequence). As DNA, the CDR3 is TGCGCCAGCAGTGAGTCGAACCTCGCAGGGCAGGGATACCGGTATAGCAATCAGCCCCAGCATTTT. It encodes CASSESNLAGQGYRYSNQPQHF.

The J gene is TRBJ1-6, the V gene TRBV7-9; the D is unclear. The germline V gene has CDR1 SEHNR and CDR2 FQNEAQ (reference sequence). With 2 bases removed from V and 7 bases from J, the gap between germline ends came to 12 bases. The CDR3 is made up of 15 amino acids. This CDR3 reads CASSLTASLNSPLHF. Written as DNA, the CDR3 is TGTGCCAGCAGCTTAACGGCTTCCCTCAATTCACCCCTCCACTTT.

The CDR3 sequence: CASSFPGYSYEQYF. CDR3 DNA sequence: TGTGCCAGCAGTTTTCCGGGATACTCCTACGAGCAGTACTTC. The chain combines TRBV28 with TRBJ2-7, with a possible D match to TRBD2 (5 bases). CDR3 length: 14 amino acids. Germline CDR1 MDHEN, CDR2 SYDVKM. The V end lost 3 bases, the J end lost 0 bases, and 9 bases lay between the germline ends.

The J gene is TRBJ2-2, the V gene TRBV29-1; 8 bases agree with TRBD2. This CDR3 is built from 14 residues. Germline CDR1 reads SQVTM; CDR2 reads ANQGSEA. Trimming cost V 5 bases and J 0 bases; bases outside gene matches: 2. CDR3 loop: CSVREGANTGELFF. The CDR3 region has the DNA TGCAGCGTTCGGGAGGGAGCGAACACCGGGGAGCTGTTTTTT.

The chain combines TRBV15 with TRBJ2-7; D remains unclear. Germline V gene data show CDR1 as LNHNV and CDR2 as YYDKDF (reference sequence). The CDR3 covers 13 residues. V gave up 1 base and J gave up 5 bases, with 9 bases separating them. This CDR3 reads CATSRGFSDEQYF. As DNA, the CDR3 is TGTGCCACCAGCAGAGGGTTCTCGGACGAGCAGTACTTC.

The chain carries TRBV9 and TRBJ1-1; weak D call: TRBD1 (5 bases). CDR3 size: 17 residues. With 0 bases removed from V and 5 bases from J, the gap between germline ends came to 20 bases. CDR1 SGDLS and CDR2 YYNGEE come from the germline V gene. The CDR3 reads CASSVAQSFEGRTEAFF. CDR3 DNA sequence: TGTGCCAGCAGCGTAGCGCAGTCCTTCGAGGGACGGACTGAAGCTTTCTTT.

The chain recombines TRBV6-1 with TRBJ2-6; 7 bases align to TRBD1. The junction had 0 bases not matched to a gene; V was cut back by 2 bases and J by 2 bases. Germline V gene lookup returns CDR1 MNHNS and CDR2 SASEGT. This CDR3 region has 15 residues. CDR3: CASSEQGAGANVLTF. CDR3 in DNA: TGTGCCAGCAGTGAACAGGGGGCTGGGGCCAACGTCCTGACTTTC.

The V gene is TRBV5-1, the J gene TRBJ2-3; D possibly matches TRBD1 or TRBD2 (5 bases each). The CDR3 is 14 residues long. The V end was cut by 0 bases, the J end by 4 bases, with 9 bases between. Germline V gives CDR1 SGHRS, CDR2 YFSETQ. The CDR3 spells CASSLVGGSDTQYF. CDR3 nucleotide sequence: TGCGCCAGCAGCTTGGTTGGGGGATCAGATACGCAGTATTTT.

This clone was counted once. V usage is TRBV7-9 and J usage is TRBJ1-4; D is ambiguous. This CDR3 region has 14 residues. Looked up from germline, CDR1 is SEHNR and CDR2 is FQNEAQ (reference sequence). Deletions cut 5 bases from V and 5 bases from J, with 12 bases between. This CDR3 reads CASSPDGSNEKLFF. As DNA, the CDR3 is TGTGCCAGCAGCCCGGACGGATCCAATGAAAAACTGTTTTTT.

V and J are TRBV5-4 and TRBJ2-5; TRBD1 aligns across 8 bases. CDR3 length: 16 amino acids. Per germline, CDR1 SGHNT and CDR2 YYREEE (reference sequence). The ends lost 0 bases at V and 2 bases at J; junction bases unmatched: 6. The CDR3 protein is CASSLGQGALQETQYF. The CDR3, as DNA: TGTGCCAGCAGCTTGGGGCAGGGGGCTTTACAAGAGACCCAGTACTTC.

The chain combines TRBV6-5 with TRBJ2-7; D might be TRBD2 (5 bases). The CDR3 is 12 amino acids. Looked up from germline, CDR1 is MNHEY and CDR2 is SVGAGI. Trimming took 8 bases from V and 0 from J, leaving 8 bases between them. CDR3 protein: CASGRSSYEQYF. The DNA for the CDR3 is TGTGCCAGCGGGAGAAGCTCCTACGAGCAGTACTTC.

This chain's CDR3 is CASSDRLRETQYF. CDR3 DNA sequence: TGTGCCAGCAGTGACCGGCTTCGGGAGACCCAGTACTTC. The chain employs TRBV2 and TRBJ2-5, with D hard to call. Germline CDR1 is SNHLY and CDR2 is FYNNEI. The CDR3 covers 13 residues. The V gene lost 3 bases and the J gene lost 5 bases, with 10 bases spanning the gap.

V gene TRBV7-2 combines with J gene TRBJ2-7; 7 bases map to TRBD2. This CDR3 spans 15 amino acids. Germline V gene lookup returns CDR1 SGHTA and CDR2 FQGNSA. V dropped 5 bases and J dropped 0; count of bases not matched to a gene: 7. In nucleotides, the CDR3 is TGTGCCAGCAGCCTTGGACTAGTAAGCTCCTACGAGCAGTACTTC. Translation: CASSLGLVSSYEQYF.